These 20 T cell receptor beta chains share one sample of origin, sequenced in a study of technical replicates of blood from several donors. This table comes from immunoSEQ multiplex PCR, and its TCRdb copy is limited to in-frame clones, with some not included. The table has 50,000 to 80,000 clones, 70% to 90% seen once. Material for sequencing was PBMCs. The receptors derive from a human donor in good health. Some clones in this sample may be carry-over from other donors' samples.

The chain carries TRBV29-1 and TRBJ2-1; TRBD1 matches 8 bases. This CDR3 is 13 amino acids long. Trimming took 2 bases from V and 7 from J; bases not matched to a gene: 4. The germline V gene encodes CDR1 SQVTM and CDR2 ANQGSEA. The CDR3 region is CSVERDRLNEQFF. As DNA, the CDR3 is TGCAGCGTTGAAAGGGACAGGCTGAATGAGCAGTTCTTC.

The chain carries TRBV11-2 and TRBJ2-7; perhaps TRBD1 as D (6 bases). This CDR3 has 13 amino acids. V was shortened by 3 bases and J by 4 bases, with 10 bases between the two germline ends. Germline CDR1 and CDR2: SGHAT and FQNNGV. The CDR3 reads CASSLTQGYEQYF. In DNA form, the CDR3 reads TGTGCCAGCAGCTTGACCCAGGGGTACGAGCAGTACTTC.

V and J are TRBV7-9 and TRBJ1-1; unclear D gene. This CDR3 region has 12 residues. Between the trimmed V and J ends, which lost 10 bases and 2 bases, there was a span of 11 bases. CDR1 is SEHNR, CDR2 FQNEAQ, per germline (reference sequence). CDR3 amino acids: CATRTGNTEAFF. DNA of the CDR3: TGTGCCACAAGGACGGGAAACACTGAAGCTTTCTTT.

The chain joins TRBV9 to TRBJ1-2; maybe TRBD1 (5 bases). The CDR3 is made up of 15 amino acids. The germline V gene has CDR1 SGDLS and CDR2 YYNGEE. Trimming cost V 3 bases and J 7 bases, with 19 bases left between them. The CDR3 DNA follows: TGTGCCAGCAGCGGGGGACTCCTTGGGCCCGTTGGCTACACCTTC. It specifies CASSGGLLGPVGYTF.

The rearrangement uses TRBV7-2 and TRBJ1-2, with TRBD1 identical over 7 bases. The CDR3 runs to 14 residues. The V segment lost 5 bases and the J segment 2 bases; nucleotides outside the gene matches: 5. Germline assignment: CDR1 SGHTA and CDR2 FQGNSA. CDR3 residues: CASSQPGQNYGYTF. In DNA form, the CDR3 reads TGTGCCAGCAGCCAGCCGGGACAGAACTATGGCTACACCTTC.

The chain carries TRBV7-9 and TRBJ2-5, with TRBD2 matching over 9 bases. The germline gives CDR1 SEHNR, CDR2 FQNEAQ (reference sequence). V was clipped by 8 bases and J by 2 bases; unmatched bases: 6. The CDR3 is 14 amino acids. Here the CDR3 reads CASLIAGAQETQYF. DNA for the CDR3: TGTGCCAGCCTAATAGCGGGGGCTCAAGAGACCCAGTACTTC.

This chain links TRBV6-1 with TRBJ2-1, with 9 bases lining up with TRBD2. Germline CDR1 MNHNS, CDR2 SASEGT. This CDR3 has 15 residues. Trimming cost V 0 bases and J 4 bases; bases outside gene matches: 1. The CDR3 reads CASSEALAGYNEQFF. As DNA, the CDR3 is TGTGCCAGCAGTGAAGCTCTAGCGGGGTACAATGAGCAGTTCTTC.

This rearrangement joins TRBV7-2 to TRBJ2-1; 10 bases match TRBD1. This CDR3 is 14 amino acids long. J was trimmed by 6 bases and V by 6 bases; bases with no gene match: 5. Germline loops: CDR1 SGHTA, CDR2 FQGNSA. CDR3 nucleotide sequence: TGTGCCAGCAGGACAGGGGGCTATTCCAATGAGCAGTTCTTC. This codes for CASRTGGYSNEQFF.

The chain's CDR3 is CASGETGGVYAGELFF. The CDR3 DNA reads TGCGCCAGCGGGGAGACAGGGGGCGTGTATGCCGGGGAGCTGTTTTTT. The rearrangement links TRBV5-1 to TRBJ2-2; TRBD1 matches at 10 bases. The length of the CDR3 is 16 residues. Germline CDR1 is SGHRS and CDR2 is YFSETQ. The ends lost 7 bases at V and 6 bases at J; junction bases unmatched: 12.

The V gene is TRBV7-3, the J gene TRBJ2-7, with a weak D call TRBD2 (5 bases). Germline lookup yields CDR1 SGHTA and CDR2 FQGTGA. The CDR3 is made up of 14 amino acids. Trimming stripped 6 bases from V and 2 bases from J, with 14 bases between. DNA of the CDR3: TGTGCCAGCAGTCCAACTGGACTTGCCTACGAGCAGTACTTC. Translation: CASSPTGLAYEQYF. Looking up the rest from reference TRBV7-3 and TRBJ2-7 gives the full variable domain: GAGVSQTPSNKVTEKGKYVELRCDPISGHTALYWYRQSLGQGPEFLIYFQGTGAADDSGLPNDRFFAVRPEGSVSTLKIQRTERGDSAVYLCASSPTGLAYEQYFGPGTRLTVT.

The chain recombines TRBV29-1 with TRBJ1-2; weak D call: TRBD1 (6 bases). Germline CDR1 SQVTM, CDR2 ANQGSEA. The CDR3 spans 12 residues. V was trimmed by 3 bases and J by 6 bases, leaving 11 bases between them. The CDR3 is CSVDPGHDGYTF. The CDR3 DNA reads TGCAGCGTTGATCCGGGACACGATGGCTACACCTTC.

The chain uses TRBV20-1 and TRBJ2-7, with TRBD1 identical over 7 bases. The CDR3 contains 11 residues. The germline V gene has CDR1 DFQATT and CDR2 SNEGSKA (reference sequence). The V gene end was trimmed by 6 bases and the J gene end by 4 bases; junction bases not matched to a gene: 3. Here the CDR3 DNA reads TGCAGTGCCCGACAGGGATACGAGCAGTACTTC. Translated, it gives CSARQGYEQYF.

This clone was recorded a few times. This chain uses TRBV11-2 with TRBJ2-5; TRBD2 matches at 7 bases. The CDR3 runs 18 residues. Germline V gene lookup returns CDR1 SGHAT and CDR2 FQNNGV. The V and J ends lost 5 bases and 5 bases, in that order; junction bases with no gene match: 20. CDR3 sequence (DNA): TGTGCCAGCAGCCGCGGGCGACCGGGACTATTAAAATGGGAGACCCAGTACTTC. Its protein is CASSRGRPGLLKWETQYF.

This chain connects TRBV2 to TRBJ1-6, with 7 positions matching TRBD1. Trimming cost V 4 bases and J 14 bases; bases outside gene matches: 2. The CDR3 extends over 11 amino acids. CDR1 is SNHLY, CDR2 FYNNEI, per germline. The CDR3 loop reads CASSGQGTLHF. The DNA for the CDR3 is TGTGCCAGCAGTGGACAGGGAACCCTCCACTTT.

In DNA form, the CDR3 reads TGTGCCAGCTCACAAGGACAGCAAGAGACCCAGTACTTC. Its protein is CASSQGQQETQYF. This chain joins TRBV18 and TRBJ2-5; perhaps TRBD1 as D (6 bases). This CDR3 has 13 amino acids. In germline, CDR1 is KGHSH, CDR2 LQKENI. V dropped 4 bases and J dropped 2 bases, with 8 bases sitting between them. Variable domain in full (rest from reference TRBV18 and TRBJ2-5): NAGVMQNPRHLVRRRGQEARLRCSPMKGHSHVYWYRQLPEEGLKFMVYLQKENIIDESGMPKERFSAEFPKEGPSILRIQQVVRGDSAAYFCASSQGQQETQYFGPGTRLLVL.

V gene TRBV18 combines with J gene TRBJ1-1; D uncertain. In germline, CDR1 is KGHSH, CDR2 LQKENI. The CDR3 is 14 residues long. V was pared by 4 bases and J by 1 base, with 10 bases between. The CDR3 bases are TGTGCCAGCTCACGTCTGGCAGGGAACACTGAAGCTTTCTTT. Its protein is CASSRLAGNTEAFF.

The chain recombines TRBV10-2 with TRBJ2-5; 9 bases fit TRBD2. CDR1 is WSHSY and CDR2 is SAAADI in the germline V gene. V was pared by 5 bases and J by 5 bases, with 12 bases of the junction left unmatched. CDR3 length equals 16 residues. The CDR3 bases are TGCGCCAGCAGTCGGGGGGACATAGCGGGGGTGGAGACCCAGTACTTC. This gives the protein CASSRGDIAGVETQYF.

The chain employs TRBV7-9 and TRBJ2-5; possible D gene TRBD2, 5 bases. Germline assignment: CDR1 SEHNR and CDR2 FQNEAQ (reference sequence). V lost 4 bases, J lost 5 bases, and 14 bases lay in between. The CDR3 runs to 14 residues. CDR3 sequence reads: CASSSRTSGETQYF. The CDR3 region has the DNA TGTGCCAGCAGCTCCCGGACGAGCGGCGAGACCCAGTACTTC.

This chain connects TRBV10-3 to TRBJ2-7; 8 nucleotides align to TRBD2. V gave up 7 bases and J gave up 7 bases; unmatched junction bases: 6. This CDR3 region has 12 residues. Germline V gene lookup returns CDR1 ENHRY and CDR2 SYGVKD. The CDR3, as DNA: TGTGCCATCAACTCGGGACTAGGGGAGCAGTACTTC. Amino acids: CAINSGLGEQYF.

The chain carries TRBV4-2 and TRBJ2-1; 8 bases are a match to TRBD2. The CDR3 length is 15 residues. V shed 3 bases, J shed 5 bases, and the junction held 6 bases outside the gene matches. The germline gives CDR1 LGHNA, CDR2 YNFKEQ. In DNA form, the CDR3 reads TGTGCCAGCAGCCAGTGGGCGGGGGGCGACAATGAGCAGTTCTTC. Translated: CASSQWAGGDNEQFF.